The 22 T cell receptor beta chains listed next were all sequenced from one sample in a study of blood T cell repertoires in COVID-19. The method was immunoSEQ multiplex PCR; TCRdb's version includes in-frame clones alone and lacks a portion of them. The data show about 520,000 clones, approximately 85% seen once. Sequenced material: peripheral blood. The receptors come from a human donor in a cohort sampled during active COVID-19.

This chain joins TRBV24-1 and TRBJ2-6; 9 bases line up with TRBD1. CDR3 length equals 17 residues. V gave up 4 bases and J gave up 6 bases; unmatched junction bases: 9. Germline V gene data show CDR1 as KGHDR and CDR2 as SFDVKD. CDR3 DNA: TGTGCCACCAGTGACCTCGGGACAGGGAAAGAGGCCAACGTCCTGACTTTC. It specifies CATSDLGTGKEANVLTF.

CDR3 nucleotides: TGTGCCAGCAGCAAGAGGGATAGCGGGGTATCCTACGAGCAGTACTTC. Translated, it gives CASSKRDSGVSYEQYF. The rearrangement uses TRBV4-2 and TRBJ2-7, with 8 bases aligning to TRBD2. After removal of 5 bases from V and 1 base from J, the junction contained 10 bases not matched to a gene. This CDR3 spans 16 amino acids. CDR1 and CDR2 from the germline V gene are LGHNA and YNFKEQ.

The chain has TRBV5-5 and TRBJ1-2, with 9 bases identical to TRBD1. CDR3 size: 16 residues. V gave up 2 bases and J gave up 1 base; unmatched junction bases: 6. CDR1 and CDR2 (germline): SGHKS, YYEKEE (reference sequence). CDR3 nucleotides: TGTGCCAGCAGCTTAGACAGGGGGATCTTTAACTATGGCTACACCTTC. This encodes CASSLDRGIFNYGYTF.

The chain employs TRBV5-1 and TRBJ1-5; 8 bases are shared with TRBD1. CDR1 SGHRS and CDR2 YFSETQ come from the germline V gene. V lost 4 bases to trimming and J lost 6 bases; unmatched junction nucleotides: 12. The CDR3 consists of 16 residues. Here the CDR3 DNA reads TGCGCCAGCAGCGAAACCCCAGGGGGCGTGAGTCAGCCCCAGCATTTT. This codes for CASSETPGGVSQPQHF.

The chain employs TRBV9 and TRBJ1-2; D might be TRBD1 (6 bases). Trimming took 0 bases from V and 6 from J, leaving 18 bases between them. The CDR3 is 16 amino acids. Per the germline V gene, CDR1 is SGDLS and CDR2 is YYNGEE. The CDR3 is CASSVATWVGGDGYTF. CDR3 nucleotide sequence: TGTGCCAGCAGCGTAGCTACCTGGGTAGGGGGGGATGGCTACACCTTC. The full variable domain, rest sourced from reference TRBV9 and TRBJ1-2, is DSGVTQTPKHLITATGQRVTLRCSPRSGDLSVYWYQQSLDQGLQFLIQYYNGEERAKGNILERFSAQQFPDLHSELNLSSLELGDSALYFCASSVATWVGGDGYTFGSGTRLTVV.

V gene TRBV7-9 combines with J gene TRBJ1-4, with TRBD1 matching 9 bases. The CDR3 contains 15 residues. The V gene end was trimmed by 1 base and the J gene end by 5 bases; junction bases not matched to a gene: 2. Looked up from germline, CDR1 is SEHNR and CDR2 is FQNEAQ (reference sequence). The CDR3: CASSLDRGPNEKLFF. The CDR3 DNA reads as TGTGCCAGCAGCTTAGACAGGGGGCCGAATGAAAAACTGTTTTTT.

The J gene is TRBJ1-4, the V gene TRBV10-2; 9 bases align to TRBD1. Trimming removed 3 bases from V and 5 bases from J; junction bases left unmatched: 4. Germline lookup yields CDR1 WSHSY and CDR2 SAAADI. The length of the CDR3 is 15 residues. This CDR3 reads CASSDYRGQNEKLFF. The CDR3 region has the DNA TGCGCCAGCAGTGACTACAGGGGGCAGAATGAAAAACTGTTTTTT.

This clone is a singleton in its sample. The chain recombines TRBV6-6 with TRBJ2-7; 7 nucleotides match TRBD1. Trimming at V came to 4 bases and at J to 2 bases, leaving 8 bases not matched to a gene. From germline, CDR1 is MNHNY and CDR2 SVGAGI (reference sequence). The CDR3 covers 15 residues. In DNA form, the CDR3 reads TGTGCCAGCAGTTCCTTCAGGGGACAGACCTACGAGCAGTACTTC. This sequence encodes CASSSFRGQTYEQYF.

The V call is TRBV10-3, the J call TRBJ1-2, with TRBD1 matching 9 bases. Germline loops: CDR1 ENHRY, CDR2 SYGVKD. This CDR3 comprises 13 residues. Unmatched junction bases numbered 0, after V lost 2 bases and J lost 5 bases. The CDR3: CAISEGTGYGYTF. CDR3 nucleotide sequence: TGTGCCATCAGTGAGGGGACAGGGTATGGCTACACCTTC.

Comments on this clone: The sample carries other DNA sequences with the same CDR3. The rearrangement links TRBV9 to TRBJ2-7; 7 nucleotides agree with TRBD2. There are 15 residues in the CDR3. The J segment lost 1 base and the V segment lost 0 bases, leaving 4 bases of the junction unmatched. Germline V gene lookup returns CDR1 SGDLS and CDR2 YYNGEE. CDR3 protein: CASSVGASGSYEQYF. CDR3 sequence (DNA): TGTGCCAGCAGCGTAGGGGCTAGCGGTTCCTACGAGCAGTACTTC.

The chain employs TRBV7-2 and TRBJ2-1, with 11 positions matching TRBD2. The CDR3 covers 14 residues. With 3 bases clipped from V and 9 bases from J, the junction kept 4 bases outside the gene matches. Germline V gene lookup returns CDR1 SGHTA and CDR2 FQGNSA. The CDR3 loop reads CASSFLAGGSEQFF. The CDR3 DNA reads as TGTGCCAGCAGCTTTCTAGCGGGAGGTAGTGAGCAGTTCTTC.

The chain joins TRBV28 to TRBJ2-7; D is undetermined. CDR3 length equals 15 residues. The germline V and J ends were trimmed by 5 bases and 2 bases, with 16 bases remaining between them. Germline values: CDR1 MDHEN, CDR2 SYDVKM. The DNA for the CDR3 is TGTGCCAGCAGTCCCGCTGTGGGCCCACCCTACGAGCAGTACTTC. As protein: CASSPAVGPPYEQYF.

V usage is TRBV2 and J usage is TRBJ2-5; 7 bases are shared with TRBD2. The V and J ends lost 6 bases and 1 base, in that order; junction bases with no gene match: 5. CDR1 is SNHLY and CDR2 is FYNNEI in the germline V gene. This CDR3 spans 14 amino acids. CDR3 in DNA: TGTGCCAGCAGAGACTCTAGCGGCCAAGAGACCCAGTACTTC. Amino acids: CASRDSSGQETQYF.

V usage is TRBV10-3 and J usage is TRBJ2-7; 9 nucleotides line up with TRBD1. The CDR3 has 14 residues. V was clipped by 9 bases and J by 5 bases; unmatched bases: 11. CDR1 ENHRY and CDR2 SYGVKD come from the germline V gene. As DNA, the CDR3 is TGTGCCATGACCGTTGAACAGGGGGCAAACGAGCAGTACTTC. Translating it yields CAMTVEQGANEQYF.

The chain has TRBV12-3 or TRBV12-4 and TRBJ1-1; no reliable D call. CDR3 length: 11 amino acids. Trimming stripped 6 bases from V and 11 bases from J, with 13 bases between. The CDR3 nucleotides read TGTGCCAGCAGCTTGAGTGAGGTGGCTTTCTTT. Its translation is CASSLSEVAFF.

This clone was seen only a few times. The chain is built from TRBV18 and TRBJ1-5; no definite D call. The CDR3 has 16 residues. Per germline, CDR1 KGHSH and CDR2 LQKENI. With 4 bases removed from V and 6 bases from J, the gap between germline ends came to 19 bases. DNA of the CDR3: TGTGCCAGCTCACTCGACTCATGGGTGGTGGGTCAGCCCCAGCATTTT. This translates into CASSLDSWVVGQPQHF. Together with reference TRBV18 and TRBJ1-5, the CDR3 gives the full variable domain: NAGVMQNPRHLVRRRGQEARLRCSPMKGHSHVYWYRQLPEEGLKFMVYLQKENIIDESGMPKERFSAEFPKEGPSILRIQQVVRGDSAAYFCASSLDSWVVGQPQHFGDGTRLSIL.

Only a few counts were recorded for this clone. CDR3 in amino acids: CASSVGGENSPLHF. The CDR3 nucleotides are TGTGCCAGCAGCGTGGGAGGGGAGAATTCACCCCTCCACTTT. V is TRBV3-1 (or the pseudogene TRBV3-2) and J is TRBJ1-6; D might be TRBD1 (5 bases). Germline V gives CDR1 LGHDT, CDR2 YNNKEL (reference sequence). The CDR3 has 14 residues. The V end lost 5 bases, the J end lost 7 bases, and 12 bases lay between the germline ends.

This chain connects TRBV19 to TRBJ2-1; 10 positions match TRBD2. V dropped 5 bases and J dropped 3; count of bases not matched to a gene: 7. The CDR3 covers 16 residues. The germline gives CDR1 LNHDA, CDR2 SQIVND (reference sequence). The CDR3 loop is CASSSTGTSDYNEQFF. CDR3 sequence (DNA): TGTGCCAGTAGTTCTACCGGGACTAGCGACTACAATGAGCAGTTCTTC.

The rearrangement joins TRBV2 to TRBJ1-4; 9 positions agree with TRBD1. The CDR3 has 14 amino acids. Germline V lookup: CDR1 SNHLY, CDR2 FYNNEI. V trimming: 3 bases; J trimming: 7 bases; junction bases outside the gene matches: 3. CDR3 amino acids: CASSEDRGGEKLFF. In DNA form, the CDR3 reads TGTGCCAGCAGTGAGGACAGGGGCGGTGAAAAACTGTTTTTT.

This chain joins TRBV6-5 and TRBJ1-2, with a possible D match to TRBD1 (6 bases). CDR1 is MNHEY and CDR2 is SVGAGI in the germline V gene. Trimming left V 10 bases short and J 4 bases short, with 13 bases between. The CDR3 has 12 amino acids. The CDR3: CATSPRGYGYTF. The CDR3 nucleotides read TGTGCCACCAGCCCCAGGGGCTATGGCTACACCTTC.

V gene TRBV6-5 combines with J gene TRBJ1-6, with TRBD1 as a possible D gene (5 bases). This CDR3 is 16 amino acids long. V lost 0 bases and J lost 5, with 11 bases in between. CDR1 is MNHEY and CDR2 is SVGAGI in the germline V gene. The CDR3 nucleotides read TGTGCCAGCAGTTACTCGTATACAGGACATAATTCACCCCTCCACTTT. Translating it yields CASSYSYTGHNSPLHF.

V and J are TRBV7-4 and TRBJ1-1; the D gene is possibly TRBD1 (6 bases). The CDR3 spans 16 residues. Trimming left V 0 bases short and J 2 bases short, with 13 bases between. Germline lookup yields CDR1 SGHVT and CDR2 SQSDAQ. CDR3 bases: TGTGCCAGCAGCTTAGCGCTGGGGGGGCGAAACACTGAAGCTTTCTTT. Translated: CASSLALGGRNTEAFF.